This TCR beta chain stems from a study of neurological immune-mediated disorders. MiXCR, applied by TCRdb to the 5' RACE reads, yields one record per CDR3 protein. The sample comprises approximately 100,000 distinct CDR3 sequences, 10% to 11% of which are singletons, and around 3.3% rests with the top ten. This clonotype was seen ten or more times. V was clipped by 6 bases and J by 1 base, with 10 bases between them. Per the germline V gene, CDR1 is MNHNY and CDR2 is SVGAGI (reference sequence). CDR3 size: 15 residues. The time point denotes: longitudinal time-point 3. PBMCs stored at -80 C, numbering 2 million, were the origin of the unsorted libraries.

Sequences were obtained from PBMCs. This sequence joins TRBV6-6 and TRBJ2-6; no clear D. The clonotype comes from a female donor with HTLV-1-associated myelopathy (HAM/TSP). The CDR3 DNA is TGTGCCAGCAGGCTGGATCGATCTGGGGCCAACGTCCTGACTTTC. Its protein is CASRLDRSGANVLTF.